These 9 T cell receptor beta chains came from one sample sequenced in a study of neurological immune-mediated disorders. As for time point: longitudinal time-point 2. TCRdb ran MiXCR on the 5' RACE reads and lists one entry per CDR3 protein. The sample comprises around 49,000 distinct CDR3 sequences, around 12% of which are singletons, and 3.5% to 5.5% rests with the top ten. Material for sequencing was PBMCs. These receptors originate from a male donor with HTLV-1-associated myelopathy (HAM/TSP).

This clonotype has a count of ten or more. The chain combines TRBV20-1 with TRBJ1-1, with D unclear. This CDR3 comprises 13 residues. Trimming took 6 bases from V and 3 from J, leaving 14 bases between them. Germline V gene sequence: CDR1 DFQATT, CDR2 SNEGSKA (reference sequence). CDR3 bases: TGCAGTGCCCAGTCCGGGCGGGACACTGAAGCTTTCTTT. Protein sequence: CSAQSGRDTEAFF.

This clonotype showed up many times. The chain has TRBV9 and TRBJ1-3; D uncertain. Germline CDR1 is SGDLS and CDR2 is YYNGEE. The CDR3 sequence is 15 residues long. The V and J ends lost 1 base and 0 bases respectively, with 8 bases between them. The CDR3 protein is CASSVYGNSGNTIYF. As DNA, the CDR3 is TGTGCCAGCAGCGTATACGGAAACTCTGGAAACACCATATATTTT.

At least ten counts were recorded for this clonotype. V and J are TRBV12-3 or TRBV12-4 and TRBJ2-2; D is unclear. The V and J ends lost 6 bases and 0 bases respectively, with 8 bases between them. This CDR3 contains 14 residues. CDR3 DNA: TGTGCCAGCAGGTACACCGCGAACACCGGGGAGCTGTTTTTT. It codes for CASRYTANTGELFF.

This clonotype was seen at least ten times. CDR3 in DNA: TGTGCCAGCAGCCCGACCTTGGGGACCGGGGAGCTGTTTTTT. This sequence encodes CASSPTLGTGELFF. This chain uses TRBV11-2 with TRBJ2-2, with D uncertain. CDR3 length: 14 amino acids. V lost 5 bases, J lost 5 bases, and 12 bases lay in between. Looked up from germline, CDR1 is SGHAT and CDR2 is FQNNGV. The full variable domain, completed using reference TRBV11-2 and TRBJ2-2, is EAGVAQSPRYKIIEKRQSVAFWCNPISGHATLYWYQQILGQGPKLLIQFQNNGVVDDSQLPKDRFSAERLKGVDSTLKIQPAKLEDSAVYLCASSPTLGTGELFFGEGSRLTVL.

Ten or more counts support this clonotype. The chain uses TRBV29-1 and TRBJ2-7, with TRBD2 matching 8 bases. From germline, CDR1 is SQVTM and CDR2 ANQGSEA. V shed 4 bases and J 6 bases; nucleotides not matched to a gene: 5. The length of the CDR3 is 12 residues. Here the CDR3 DNA reads TGCAGCGTTGCCCCGGGAGGGGCCGAGCAGTACTTC. As protein: CSVAPGGAEQYF.

To note about this clonotype: Possible read error: a much larger clone is one base away. This chain joins TRBV20-1 and TRBJ1-4; D call uncertain. The germline gives CDR1 DFQATT, CDR2 SNEGSKA (reference sequence). CDR3 size: 11 residues. The CDR3 DNA is TGCAGTGCACCCGTGGGTGAAAAAATGTTTTTT. Translating it yields CSAPVGEKMFF.

This chain connects TRBV6-1 to TRBJ1-1, with 8 bases that match TRBD1. The trim removed 8 bases at V and 1 base at J, leaving 3 bases unmatched. This CDR3 is 13 amino acids long. Germline lookup yields CDR1 MNHNS and CDR2 SASEGT. DNA for the CDR3: TGTGCCAGCGGACAGGGATCGAACACTGAAGCTTTCTTT. This sequence encodes CASGQGSNTEAFF.

This clonotype was seen at least ten times. In nucleotides, the CDR3 is TGCGCCAGCAGCCCTGCAGTGAACACTGAAGCTTTCTTT. This gives the protein CASSPAVNTEAFF. The rearrangement uses TRBV5-1 and TRBJ1-1; D not certain. Germline CDR1 is SGHRS and CDR2 is YFSETQ. The CDR3 has 13 residues. Trimming stripped 4 bases from V and 0 bases from J, with 7 bases between.

This clonotype came up many times. V is TRBV7-2 and J is TRBJ2-7, with 9 bases lining up with TRBD1. V trimming: 5 bases; J trimming: 4 bases; junction bases outside the gene matches: 9. Germline V gene data show CDR1 as SGHTA and CDR2 as FQGNSA. CDR3 length equals 15 residues. CDR3 sequence reads: CASSPWDRAEYEQYF. CDR3 nucleotide sequence: TGTGCCAGCAGCCCCTGGGACAGGGCAGAATACGAGCAGTACTTC.